These T cell receptor beta chains were read from a single sample in a study of B cell selection in AIRE deficiency. Sequenced by immunoSEQ multiplex PCR; TCRdb stores in-frame clones only, minus some. The sample has fewer than 30,000 clones, less than 97% seen once. Material: CD4+CD127+ conventional T cells sorted from PBMCs. The receptors originated from a human donor in good health. Each CDR3 is given with its conserved first and last residue. The D gene is left open where the match is weak. Only part of the rows carry a size: once, few, many, or a class if the clone is expanded.

>NA|NA|TRBJ2-3|TRBV10-3
CAIGPATDTQYF
TGTGCCATCGGTCCAGCCACAGATACGCAGTATTTT
>once|NA|TRBJ1-3|TRBV5-1
CASSIQGTGNTIYF
TGCGCCAGCAGCATACAGGGAACTGGAAACACCATATATTTT
>NA|NA|TRBJ2-1|TRBV19
CASSISDNNEQFF
TGTGCCAGTAGTATTTCAGACAACAATGAGCAGTTCTTC
>NA|NA|TRBJ1-1|TRBV19
CASSSTKGTEAFF
TGTGCCAGTAGTAGTACTAAGGGGACTGAAGCTTTCTTT
>NA|NA|TRBJ2-5|TRBV19
CASSPGLAVGETQYF
TGTGCCAGTAGCCCCGGTCTGGCAGTTGGGGAGACCCAGTACTTC
>NA|NA|TRBJ1-2|TRBV7-9
CASSLFVDGYTF
TGTGCCAGCAGCTTATTTGTCGATGGCTACACCTTC
>NA|NA|TRBJ2-1|TRBV7-2
CASSPRDAARDNEQFF
TGTGCCAGCAGCCCGAGGGACGCAGCCAGGGACAATGAGCAGTTCTTC
>NA|NA|TRBJ1-3|TRBV18
CASSPRQVALGNTIYF
TGTGCCAGCTCACCCCGACAGGTCGCATTGGGAAACACCATATATTTT
>NA|NA|TRBJ1-2|TRBV5-1
CASSLDPGNYGYTF
TGCGCCAGCAGCTTGGATCCGGGAAACTATGGCTACACCTTC
>NA|NA|TRBJ1-1|TRBV5-4
CASSREGPTEAFF
TGTGCCAGCAGCCGGGAAGGGCCCACTGAAGCTTTCTTT
>NA|NA|TRBJ2-5|TRBV2
CASSEFLRQTAQYF
TGTGCCAGCAGTGAATTTCTCCGGCAGACGGCCCAGTACTTC
>NA|NA|TRBJ1-3|TRBV19
CASTGPAGHTIYF
TGTGCCAGCACGGGCCCCGCGGGACACACCATATATTTT
>NA|NA|TRBJ2-6|TRBV7-2
CASSLGPGGANVLTF
TGTGCCAGCAGCTTAGGACCAGGTGGAGCCAACGTCCTGACTTTC
>NA|TRBD2|TRBJ2-5|TRBV6-5
CASSSGGWQETQYF
TGTGCCAGCAGTTCGGGAGGTTGGCAAGAGACCCAGTACTTC
>once|NA|TRBJ1-2|TRBV29-1
CSVASQNYGYTF
TGCAGCGTTGCCTCTCAAAACTATGGCTACACCTTC
>NA|NA|TRBJ2-1|TRBV5-1
CASSLAGQPYNEQFF
TGCGCCAGCAGCTTGGCGGGACAACCTTACAATGAGCAGTTCTTC
>once|TRBD1|TRBJ1-2|TRBV6-1
CASRGQGPANYGYTF
TGTGCCAGCAGGGGACAGGGGCCGGCTAACTATGGCTACACCTTC
>NA|NA|TRBJ1-4|TRBV28
CASSGSGHYGGEKLFF
TGTGCCAGCAGCGGGTCCGGGCATTACGGTGGTGAAAAACTGTTTTTT
>NA|TRBD1|TRBJ2-2|TRBV14
CASSPSGTGNTGELFF
TGTGCCAGCAGCCCAAGTGGGACAGGGAACACCGGGGAGCTGTTTTTT
>NA|TRBD2|TRBJ2-3|TRBV10-3
CAISEGLAGALSTDTQYF
TGTGCCATCAGTGAGGGACTAGCGGGGGCCTTAAGCACAGATACGCAGTATTTT
>NA|NA|TRBJ1-5|TRBV6-1
CASEGYINQPQHF
TGTGCCAGCGAAGGGTATATCAATCAGCCCCAGCATTTT
>NA|TRBD1|TRBJ2-1|TRBV7-3
CASSQGDEQFF
TGTGCCAGCAGCCAGGGGGATGAGCAGTTCTTC
>NA|NA|TRBJ1-1|TRBV9
CASSVVRGLNTEAFF
TGTGCCAGCAGCGTAGTGAGGGGTTTGAACACTGAAGCTTTCTTT
>NA|NA|TRBJ2-7|TRBV7-9
CASSFVPRGYEQYF
TGTGCCAGCAGCTTCGTACCACGAGGTTACGAGCAGTACTTC
>NA|NA|TRBJ2-6|TRBV7-9
CASAQSSGANVLTF
TGTGCCAGCGCCCAGTCCTCTGGGGCCAACGTCCTGACTTTC
>once|TRBD2|TRBJ2-4|TRBV7-9
CASSLIGGDIQYF
TGTGCCAGCAGCTTAATTGGGGGGGACATTCAGTACTTC
>NA|NA|TRBJ1-4|TRBV29-1
CSVEQGTNEKLFF
TGCAGCGTTGAGCAGGGGACTAATGAAAAACTGTTTTTT
>NA|NA|TRBJ2-3|TRBV9
CASSVHSGQSTDTQYF
TGTGCCAGCAGCGTACATTCCGGACAAAGCACAGATACGCAGTATTTT
>NA|NA|TRBJ2-1|TRBV5-6
CASSLAEINEQFF
TGTGCCAGCAGCTTGGCCGAGATCAATGAGCAGTTCTTC
>NA|TRBD1|TRBJ2-5|TRBV29-1
CSVEDQGEQYF
TGCAGCGTTGAAGATCAGGGGGAACAGTACTTC
>once|TRBD2|TRBJ2-1|TRBV5-4
CASSLPGTSANEQFF
TGTGCCAGCAGCTTGCCCGGGACTAGCGCGAATGAGCAGTTCTTC
>NA|TRBD2|TRBJ2-5|TRBV28
CASSNILAAPQQETQYF
TGTGCCAGCAGTAACATCCTAGCGGCGCCTCAACAAGAGACCCAGTACTTC
>NA|TRBD2|TRBJ2-1|TRBV2
CASSEGTIETNEQFF
TGTGCCAGCAGCGAAGGGACTATCGAGACCAATGAGCAGTTCTTC
>once|TRBD1|TRBJ1-3|TRBV7-6
CASSLGQGWLPGNTIYF
TGTGCCAGCAGCTTAGGACAGGGTTGGCTACCTGGAAACACCATATATTTT
>NA|NA|TRBJ2-7|TRBV7-8
CASSLAQDGGEQYF
TGTGCCAGCAGCTTAGCCCAGGACGGGGGCGAGCAGTACTTC
>NA|NA|TRBJ2-7|TRBV30
CAWSEWRRVTYEQYF
TGTGCCTGGAGTGAATGGCGGCGGGTAACCTACGAGCAGTACTTC
>once|TRBD1|TRBJ2-1|TRBV7-9
CASRTDRGLGNEQFF
TGTGCCAGCAGGACGGACAGGGGGCTTGGGAATGAGCAGTTCTTC
>NA|TRBD1|TRBJ2-7|TRBV12-5
CASGPITGTGKSDEQYF
TGTGCTAGTGGTCCCATAACCGGGACAGGGAAATCCGACGAGCAGTACTTC
>NA|NA|TRBJ2-3|TRBV7-3
CASSLFTDTQYF
TGTGCCAGCAGCTTATTCACAGATACGCAGTATTTT
>NA|NA|TRBJ2-3|TRBV5-5
CASSDPIGQNTDTQYF
TGTGCCAGCAGCGACCCGATAGGGCAGAACACAGATACGCAGTATTTT
>NA|TRBD1|TRBJ2-3|TRBV27
CASSPGTGFTDTQYF
TGTGCCAGCAGTCCCGGGACAGGGTTCACAGATACGCAGTATTTT
>NA|NA|TRBJ2-7|TRBV18
CASSPRLTYEQYF
TGTGCCAGCTCACCCCGTCTAACCTACGAGCAGTACTTC